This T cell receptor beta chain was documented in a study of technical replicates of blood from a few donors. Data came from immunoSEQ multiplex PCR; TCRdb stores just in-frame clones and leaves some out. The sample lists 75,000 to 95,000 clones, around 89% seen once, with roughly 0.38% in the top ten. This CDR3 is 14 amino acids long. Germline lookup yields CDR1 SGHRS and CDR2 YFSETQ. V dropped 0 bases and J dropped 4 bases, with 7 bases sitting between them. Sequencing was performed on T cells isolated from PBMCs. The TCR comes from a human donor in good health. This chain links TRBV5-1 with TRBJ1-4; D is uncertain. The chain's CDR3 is CASSLEPNNEKLFF. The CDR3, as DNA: TGCGCCAGCAGCTTGGAGCCGAATAATGAAAAACTGTTTTTT.